This TCR beta chain was captured by sequencing in a study of graft-versus-host responses after intestinal transplantation. The wider study: As for transplant type, recipients had multivisceral, liver-intestinal, or isolated intestinal grafts.

The CDR3 has 17 amino acids. Germline-derived CDR1 and CDR2 are SNHLY and FYNNEI. Trimming cost V 6 bases and J 1 base; bases outside gene matches: 5. Sequencing used immunoSEQ multiplex PCR; TCRdb keeps in-frame clones, though not all of them. There are roughly 45,000 clones in the sample; over 85% occur only once, and 1.6% lies in the top ten. The chain uses TRBV2 and TRBJ2-3, with 15 positions matching TRBD2. The receptor comes from a human patient who received an intestinal transplant, so some T cells may come from the graft donor. The sequenced sample was PBMCs, obtained around 330 days after intestinal transplant. The CDR3: CASSPGLAGGRTDTQYF. As DNA, the CDR3 is TGTGCCAGCAGCCCGGGACTAGCGGGGGGCCGCACAGATACGCAGTATTTT.